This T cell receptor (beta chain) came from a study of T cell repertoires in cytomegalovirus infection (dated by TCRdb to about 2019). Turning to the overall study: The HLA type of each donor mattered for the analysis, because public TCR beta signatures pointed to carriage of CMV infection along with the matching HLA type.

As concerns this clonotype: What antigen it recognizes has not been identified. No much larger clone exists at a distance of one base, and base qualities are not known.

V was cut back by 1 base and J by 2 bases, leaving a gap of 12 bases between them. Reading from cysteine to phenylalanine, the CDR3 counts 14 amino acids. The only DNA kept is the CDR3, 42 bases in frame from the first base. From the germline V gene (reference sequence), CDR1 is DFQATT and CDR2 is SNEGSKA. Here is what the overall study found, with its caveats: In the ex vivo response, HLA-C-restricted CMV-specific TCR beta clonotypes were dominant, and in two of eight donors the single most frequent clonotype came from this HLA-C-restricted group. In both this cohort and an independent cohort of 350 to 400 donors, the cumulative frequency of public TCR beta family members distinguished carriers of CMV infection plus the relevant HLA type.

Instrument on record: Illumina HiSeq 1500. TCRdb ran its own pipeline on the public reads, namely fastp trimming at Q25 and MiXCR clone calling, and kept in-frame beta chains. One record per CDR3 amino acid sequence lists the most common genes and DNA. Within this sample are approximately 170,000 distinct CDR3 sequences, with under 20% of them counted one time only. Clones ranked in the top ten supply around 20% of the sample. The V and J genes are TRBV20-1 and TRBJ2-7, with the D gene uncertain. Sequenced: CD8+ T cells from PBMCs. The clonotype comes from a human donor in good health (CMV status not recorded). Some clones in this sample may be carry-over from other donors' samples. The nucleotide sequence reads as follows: TGCAGTGCTAGAGGCGACCAAGGCCCCTACGAGCAGTACTTC. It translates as CSARGDQGPYEQYF.